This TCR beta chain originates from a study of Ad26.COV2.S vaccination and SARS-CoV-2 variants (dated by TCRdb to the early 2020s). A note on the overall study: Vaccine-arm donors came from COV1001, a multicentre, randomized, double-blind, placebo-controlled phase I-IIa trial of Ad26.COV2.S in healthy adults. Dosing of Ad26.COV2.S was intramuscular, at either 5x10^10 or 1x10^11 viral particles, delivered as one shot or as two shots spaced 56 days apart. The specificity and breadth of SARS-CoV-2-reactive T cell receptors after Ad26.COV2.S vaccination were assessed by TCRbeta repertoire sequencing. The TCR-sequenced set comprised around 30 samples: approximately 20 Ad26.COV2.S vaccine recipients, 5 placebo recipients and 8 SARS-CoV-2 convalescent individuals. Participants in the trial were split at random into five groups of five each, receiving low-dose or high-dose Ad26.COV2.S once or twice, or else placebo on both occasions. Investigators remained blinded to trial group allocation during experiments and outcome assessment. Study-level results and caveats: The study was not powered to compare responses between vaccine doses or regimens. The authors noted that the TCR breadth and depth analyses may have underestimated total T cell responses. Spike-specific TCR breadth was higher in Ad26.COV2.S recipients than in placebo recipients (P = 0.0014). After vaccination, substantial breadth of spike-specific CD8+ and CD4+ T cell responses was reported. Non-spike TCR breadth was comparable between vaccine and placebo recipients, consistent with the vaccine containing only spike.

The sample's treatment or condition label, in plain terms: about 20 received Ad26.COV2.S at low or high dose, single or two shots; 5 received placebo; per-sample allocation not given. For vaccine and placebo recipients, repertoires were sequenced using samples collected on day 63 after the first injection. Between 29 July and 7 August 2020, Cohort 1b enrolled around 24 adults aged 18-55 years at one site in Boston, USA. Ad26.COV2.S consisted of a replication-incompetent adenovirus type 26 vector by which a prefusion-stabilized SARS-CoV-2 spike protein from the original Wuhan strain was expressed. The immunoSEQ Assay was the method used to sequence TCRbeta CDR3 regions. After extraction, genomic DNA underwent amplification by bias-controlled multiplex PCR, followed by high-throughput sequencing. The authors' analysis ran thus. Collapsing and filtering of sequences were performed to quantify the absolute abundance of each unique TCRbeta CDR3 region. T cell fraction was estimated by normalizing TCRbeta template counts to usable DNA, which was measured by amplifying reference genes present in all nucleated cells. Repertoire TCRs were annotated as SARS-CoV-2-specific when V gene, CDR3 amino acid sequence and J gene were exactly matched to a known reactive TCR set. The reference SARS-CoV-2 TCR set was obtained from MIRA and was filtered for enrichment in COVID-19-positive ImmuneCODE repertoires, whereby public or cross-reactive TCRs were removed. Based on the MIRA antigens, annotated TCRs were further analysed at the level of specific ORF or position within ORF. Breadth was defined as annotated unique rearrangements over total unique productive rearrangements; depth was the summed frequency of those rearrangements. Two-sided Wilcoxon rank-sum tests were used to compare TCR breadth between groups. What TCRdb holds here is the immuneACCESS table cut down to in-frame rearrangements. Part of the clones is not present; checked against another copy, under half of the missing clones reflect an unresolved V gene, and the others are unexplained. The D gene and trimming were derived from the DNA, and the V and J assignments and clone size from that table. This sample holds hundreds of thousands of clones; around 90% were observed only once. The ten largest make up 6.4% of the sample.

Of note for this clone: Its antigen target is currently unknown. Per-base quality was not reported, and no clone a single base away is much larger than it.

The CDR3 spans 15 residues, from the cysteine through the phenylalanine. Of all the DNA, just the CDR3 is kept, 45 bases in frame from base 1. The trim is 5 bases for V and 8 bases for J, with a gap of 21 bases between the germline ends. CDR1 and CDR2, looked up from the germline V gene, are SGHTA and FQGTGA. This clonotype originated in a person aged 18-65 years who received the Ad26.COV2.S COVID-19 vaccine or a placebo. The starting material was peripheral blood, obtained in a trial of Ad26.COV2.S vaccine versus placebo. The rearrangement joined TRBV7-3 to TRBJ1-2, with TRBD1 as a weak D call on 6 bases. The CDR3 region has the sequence CASSRTGAGDGGYTF. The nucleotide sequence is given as TGTGCCAGCAGCCGGACCGGGGCAGGGGACGGGGGCTACACCTTC.